The clone carrying this T cell receptor (beta chain) was detected ten times or more. Its specificity is not known. Per individual sample, total RNA of at least 5.5 micrograms was extracted. This record belongs to a study of blood T cells in healthy people across ages. V lost 7 bases to trimming and J lost 4 bases; unmatched junction nucleotides: 11. The CDR3 loop spans 15 amino acids. Germline V lookup: CDR1 SGHVT, CDR2 SQSDAQ. A second PCR of 7 to 11 cycles used a sample-barcoded 5' primer and a J-beta primer mix. A template-switch adaptor containing 12 random nucleotides labeled each cDNA molecule. No fewer than 3 million CDR3-containing paired-end reads came from each sample. TCRdb re-called the 5' RACE reads through MiXCR, storing one row per CDR3 protein. Seen here are about 680,000 distinct CDR3 sequences, 49% observed once, and the top ten hold roughly 31%. Notes on the study in general: It was held that the diversity estimates obtained from one million T cells were underestimates.

Sequenced material: blood. The clonotype originates from a woman aged 55-75 years in good health. V is TRBV7-4 and J is TRBJ2-7; 9 positions agree with TRBD1. The CDR3 loop reads CASTPQGQGSYEQYF. CDR3 nucleotides: TGTGCCAGCACGCCACAGGGACAGGGATCTTACGAGCAGTACTTC.